A single sample gave rise to the 17 T cell receptor beta chains below, sequenced in a study of cytomegalovirus exposure and HLA in healthy donors. It was with 60 Vbeta and 13 Jbeta primers that the PCR ran. The repertoire was sequenced with immunoSEQ multiplex PCR; TCRdb's copy has only in-frame clones and lacks some. The sample has about 170,000 clones; 65% to 85% are singletons. The material sequenced was PBMCs. These receptors were obtained from a male donor in good health and CMV-seronegative.

V usage is TRBV6-5 and J usage is TRBJ2-1; possible D gene TRBD1, 6 bases. This CDR3 has 12 residues. The germline V and J ends were trimmed by 6 bases and 7 bases, with 10 bases remaining between them. From germline, CDR1 is MNHEY and CDR2 SVGAGI. CDR3 amino acids: CASRQGINEQFF. The CDR3 DNA sequence: TGTGCCAGCAGACAGGGAATAAATGAGCAGTTCTTC.

The chain links TRBV4-1 to TRBJ2-7; 8 nucleotides match TRBD1. Trimming cost V 1 base and J 4 bases; bases outside gene matches: 15. This CDR3 contains 18 residues. In germline, CDR1 is MGHRA, CDR2 YSYEKL. CDR3 DNA sequence: TGCGCCAGCAGCCAAGTTTGGGCAGGGGGCTTCAATAGGTACGAGCAGTACTTC. It yields the protein CASSQVWAGGFNRYEQYF.

This clone turned up a few times. The gene calls are TRBV12-5 and TRBJ1-1, with D possibly TRBD1 on 6 matching bases. Between the trimmed V and J ends, which lost 1 base and 8 bases, there was a span of 8 bases. Per the germline V gene, CDR1 is LGHNT and CDR2 is FRNRAP. This CDR3 is 12 amino acids long. The chain's CDR3 is CASGLEGTEAFF. CDR3 in DNA: TGTGCTAGTGGTTTGGAGGGGACAGAAGCTTTCTTT.

The chain couples TRBV5-1 to TRBJ2-1; 9 bases match TRBD1. The CDR3 runs to 17 residues. Trimming took 1 base from V and 5 from J; bases not matched to a gene: 10. Germline CDR1 and CDR2: SGHRS and YFSETQ. The CDR3 bases are TGCGCCAGCAGCTTGCCATGGGACAGGGCGACTGACAATGAGCAGTTCTTC. It translates to CASSLPWDRATDNEQFF.

This rearrangement joins TRBV7-9 to TRBJ2-3, with D possibly being TRBD1 (6 bases). Germline CDR1 is SEHNR and CDR2 is FQNEAQ (reference sequence). The CDR3 consists of 18 residues. The V end was cut by 6 bases, the J end by 0 bases, with 22 bases between. The CDR3 DNA follows: TGTGCCAGCAGTTCTCCAAAGTCCGGCAGGGGAAGCACAGATACGCAGTATTTT. Translating it yields CASSSPKSGRGSTDTQYF.

The chain joins TRBV19 to TRBJ2-5; TRBD2 agrees at 11 bases. The CDR3 contains 15 residues. V lost 9 bases and J lost 3; bases outside the gene matches: 9. The germline gives CDR1 LNHDA, CDR2 SQIVND (reference sequence). CDR3 DNA sequence: TGTGCCAGCACTGACCCGGGACTAGCGGAAGAGACCCAGTACTTC. It is translated as CASTDPGLAEETQYF. Full variable domain (rest looked up from reference TRBV19 and TRBJ2-5): DGGITQSPKYLFRKEGQNVTLSCEQNLNHDAMYWYRQDPGQGLRLIYYSQIVNDFQKGDIAEGYSVSREKKESFPLTVTSAQKNPTAFYLCASTDPGLAEETQYFGPGTRLLVL.

This clone was found a few times. The chain's CDR3 is CASSFWREGNEQYF. The CDR3 nucleotides read TGCGCCAGCAGCTTTTGGCGGGAGGGAAACGAGCAGTACTTC. V and J are TRBV5-1 and TRBJ2-7; 9 nucleotides agree with TRBD2. The germline V gene has CDR1 SGHRS and CDR2 YFSETQ. The CDR3 length is 14 residues. With V trimmed by 2 bases and J by 5 bases, 5 bases remained unmatched.

The rearrangement links TRBV19 to TRBJ1-1; unclear D gene. CDR1 is LNHDA, CDR2 SQIVND, per germline (reference sequence). The CDR3 has 13 amino acids. With 7 bases removed from V and 0 bases from J, the gap between germline ends came to 9 bases. The CDR3 reads CASMGSLNTEAFF. For the CDR3, the DNA is TGTGCCAGTATGGGCAGCTTGAACACTGAAGCTTTCTTT.

V usage is TRBV27 and J usage is TRBJ1-5; 10 nucleotides match TRBD1. V trimming: 8 bases; J trimming: 6 bases; junction bases outside the gene matches: 4. Germline lookup yields CDR1 MNHEY and CDR2 SMNVEV (reference sequence). The CDR3 is made up of 13 amino acids. For the CDR3, the DNA is TGTGCCAGCTCTGACAGGGGGCTTCAGCCCCAGCATTTT. Its translation is CASSDRGLQPQHF.

The chain has TRBV29-1 and TRBJ1-2, with TRBD1 matching over 10 bases. The CDR3 is 18 amino acids. CDR1 and CDR2 (germline): SQVTM, ANQGSEA. The ends lost 1 base at V and 4 bases at J; junction bases unmatched: 15. The CDR3 reads CSVEGLGTGESTTYGYTF. DNA for the CDR3: TGCAGCGTTGAAGGCCTAGGGACAGGGGAATCTACTACCTATGGCTACACCTTC.

This rearrangement joins TRBV7-9 to TRBJ1-1; TRBD1 aligns across 9 bases. Unmatched junction bases numbered 7, after V lost 3 bases and J lost 5 bases. The V gene's germline CDR1 is SEHNR and CDR2 FQNEAQ (reference sequence). This CDR3 has 15 amino acids. CDR3 bases: TGTGCCAGCAGCTTCCAACAGGGGGCGTTAACTGAAGCTTTCTTT. Amino acid sequence: CASSFQQGALTEAFF.

The chain employs TRBV5-1 and TRBJ2-3, with 7 bases lining up with TRBD2. Looked up from germline, CDR1 is SGHRS and CDR2 is YFSETQ. The junction had 7 bases not matched to a gene; V was cut back by 4 bases and J by 5 bases. The CDR3 has 14 amino acids. The CDR3 loop reads CASSLGGVQDTQYF. In DNA form, the CDR3 reads TGCGCCAGCAGCCTGGGGGGGGTGCAAGATACGCAGTATTTT.

J is TRBJ2-3 and V is TRBV11-2; D is perhaps TRBD2 (6 bases). The CDR3 runs to 13 residues. V lost 6 bases and J lost 4, with 11 bases in between. Per germline, CDR1 SGHAT and CDR2 FQNNGV. Here the CDR3 reads CASRRLVADTQYF. The CDR3 DNA reads TGTGCCAGCAGAAGACTAGTGGCAGATACGCAGTATTTT.

The V and J genes are TRBV2 and TRBJ2-4, with 10 bases lining up with TRBD1. CDR1 is SNHLY, CDR2 FYNNEI, per germline. V shed 6 bases, J shed 0 bases, and the junction held 2 bases outside the gene matches. The CDR3 sequence is 15 residues long. CDR3 sequence reads: CASRDRGGAKNIQYF. Here the CDR3 DNA reads TGTGCCAGCAGGGACAGGGGGGGAGCCAAAAACATTCAGTACTTC.

The chain recombines TRBV7-2 with TRBJ2-2; TRBD2 aligns across 9 bases. V lost 4 bases to trimming and J lost 5 bases; unmatched junction nucleotides: 8. The length of the CDR3 is 16 residues. The germline CDR1 and CDR2 sequences are SGHTA and FQGNSA. The CDR3 loop reads CASSSMTSGRTGELFF. The CDR3 bases are TGTGCCAGCAGCTCCATGACTAGCGGAAGAACCGGGGAGCTGTTTTTT.

The chain has TRBV6-5 and TRBJ2-7; 9 positions agree with TRBD2. The CDR3 runs 16 residues. V dropped 4 bases and J dropped 6; count of bases not matched to a gene: 13. Germline V gene sequence: CDR1 MNHEY, CDR2 SVGAGI. CDR3 in amino acids: CASSSFGTSPKGEQYF. The DNA for the CDR3 is TGTGCCAGCAGTTCTTTCGGGACTAGCCCCAAGGGCGAGCAGTACTTC.

V is TRBV28 and J is TRBJ2-7; 9 bases are shared with TRBD2. Germline V lookup: CDR1 MDHEN, CDR2 SYDVKM. CDR3 length: 16 amino acids. The ends lost 5 bases at V and 0 bases at J; junction bases unmatched: 8. The CDR3 loop is CASSDLAGPNSYEQYF. The DNA of the CDR3 is TGTGCCAGCAGTGATCTAGCGGGGCCTAACTCCTACGAGCAGTACTTC. The full variable domain, rest sourced from reference TRBV28 and TRBJ2-7, is DVKVTQSSRYLVKRTGEKVFLECVQDMDHENMFWYRQDPGLGLRLIYFSYDVKMKEKGDIPEGYSVSREKKERFSLILESASTNQTSMYLCASSDLAGPNSYEQYFGPGTRLTVT.